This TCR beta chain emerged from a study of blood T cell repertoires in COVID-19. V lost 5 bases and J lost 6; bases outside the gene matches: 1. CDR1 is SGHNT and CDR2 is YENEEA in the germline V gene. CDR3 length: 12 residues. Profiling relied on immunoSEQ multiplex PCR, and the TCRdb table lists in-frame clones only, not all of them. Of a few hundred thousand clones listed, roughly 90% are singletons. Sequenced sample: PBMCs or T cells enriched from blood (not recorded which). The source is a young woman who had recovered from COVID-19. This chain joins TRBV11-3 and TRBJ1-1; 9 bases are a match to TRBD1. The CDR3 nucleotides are TGTGCCAGCAGCCGACAGGGGGCTGAAGCTTTCTTT. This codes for CASSRQGAEAFF.